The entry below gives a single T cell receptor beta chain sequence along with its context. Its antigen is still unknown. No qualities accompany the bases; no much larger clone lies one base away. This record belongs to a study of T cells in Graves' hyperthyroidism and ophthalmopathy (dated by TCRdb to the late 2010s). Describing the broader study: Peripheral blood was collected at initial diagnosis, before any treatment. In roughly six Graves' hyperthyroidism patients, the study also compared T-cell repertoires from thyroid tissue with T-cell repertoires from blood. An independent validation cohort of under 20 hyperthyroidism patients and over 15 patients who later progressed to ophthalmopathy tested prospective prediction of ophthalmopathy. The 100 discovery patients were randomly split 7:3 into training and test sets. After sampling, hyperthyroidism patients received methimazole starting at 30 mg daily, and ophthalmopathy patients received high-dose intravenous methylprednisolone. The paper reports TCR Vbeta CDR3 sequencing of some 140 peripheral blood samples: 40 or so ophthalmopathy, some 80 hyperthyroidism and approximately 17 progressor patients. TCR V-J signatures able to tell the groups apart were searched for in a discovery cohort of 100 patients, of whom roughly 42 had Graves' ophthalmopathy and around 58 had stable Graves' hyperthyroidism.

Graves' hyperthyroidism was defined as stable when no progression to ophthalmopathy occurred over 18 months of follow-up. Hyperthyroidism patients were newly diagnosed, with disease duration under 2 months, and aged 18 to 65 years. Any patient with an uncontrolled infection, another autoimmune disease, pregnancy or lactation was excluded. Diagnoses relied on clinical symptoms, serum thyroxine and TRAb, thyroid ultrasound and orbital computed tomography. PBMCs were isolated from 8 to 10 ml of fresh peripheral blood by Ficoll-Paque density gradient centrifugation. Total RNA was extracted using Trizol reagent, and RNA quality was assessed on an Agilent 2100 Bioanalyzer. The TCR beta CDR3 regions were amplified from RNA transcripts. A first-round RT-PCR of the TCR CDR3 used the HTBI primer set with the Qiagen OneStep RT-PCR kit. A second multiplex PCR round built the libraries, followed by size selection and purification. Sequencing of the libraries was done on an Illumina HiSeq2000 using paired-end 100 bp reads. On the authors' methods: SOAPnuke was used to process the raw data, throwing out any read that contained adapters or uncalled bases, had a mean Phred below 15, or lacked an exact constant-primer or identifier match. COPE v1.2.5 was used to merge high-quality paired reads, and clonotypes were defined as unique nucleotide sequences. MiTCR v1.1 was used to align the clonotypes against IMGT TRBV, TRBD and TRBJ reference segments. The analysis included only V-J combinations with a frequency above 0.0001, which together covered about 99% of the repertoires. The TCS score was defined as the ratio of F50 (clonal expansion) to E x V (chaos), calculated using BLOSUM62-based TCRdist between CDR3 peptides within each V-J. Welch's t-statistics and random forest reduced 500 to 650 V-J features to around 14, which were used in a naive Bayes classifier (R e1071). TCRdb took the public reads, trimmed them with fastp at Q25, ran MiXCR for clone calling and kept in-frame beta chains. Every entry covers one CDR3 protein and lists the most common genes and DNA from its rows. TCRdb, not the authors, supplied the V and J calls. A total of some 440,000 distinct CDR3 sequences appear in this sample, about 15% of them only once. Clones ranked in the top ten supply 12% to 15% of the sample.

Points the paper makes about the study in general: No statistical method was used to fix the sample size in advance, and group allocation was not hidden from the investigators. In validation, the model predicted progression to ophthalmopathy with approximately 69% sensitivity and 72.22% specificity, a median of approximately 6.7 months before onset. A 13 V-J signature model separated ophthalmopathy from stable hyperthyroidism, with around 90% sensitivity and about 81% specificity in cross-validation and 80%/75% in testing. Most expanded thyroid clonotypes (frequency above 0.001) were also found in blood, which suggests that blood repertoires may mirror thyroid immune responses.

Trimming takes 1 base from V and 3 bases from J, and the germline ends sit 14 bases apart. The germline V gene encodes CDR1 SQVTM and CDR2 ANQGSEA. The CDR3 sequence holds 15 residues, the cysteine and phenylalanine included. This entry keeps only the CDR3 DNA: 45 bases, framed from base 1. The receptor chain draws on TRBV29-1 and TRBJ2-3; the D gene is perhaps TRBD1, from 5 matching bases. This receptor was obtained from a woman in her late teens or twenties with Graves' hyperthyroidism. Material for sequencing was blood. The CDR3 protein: CSVEAVPGQTDTQYF. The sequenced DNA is TGCAGCGTTGAAGCGGTCCCAGGGCAGACAGATACGCAGTATTTT.